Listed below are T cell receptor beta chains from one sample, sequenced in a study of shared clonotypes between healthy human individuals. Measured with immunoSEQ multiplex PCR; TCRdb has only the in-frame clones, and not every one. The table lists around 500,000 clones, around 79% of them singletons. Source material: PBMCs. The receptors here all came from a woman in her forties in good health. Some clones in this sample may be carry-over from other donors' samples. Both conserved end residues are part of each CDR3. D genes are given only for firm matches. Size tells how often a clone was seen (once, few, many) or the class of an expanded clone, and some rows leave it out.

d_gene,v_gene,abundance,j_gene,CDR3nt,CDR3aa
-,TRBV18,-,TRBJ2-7,TGTGCCAGCTCACCTACAGGATACGAGCAGTACTTC,CASSPTGYEQYF
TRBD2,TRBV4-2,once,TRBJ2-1,TGTGCCAGCACGGGACTAGTGACAGGCAATGAGCAGTTCTTC,CASTGLVTGNEQFF
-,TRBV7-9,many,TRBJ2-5,TGTGCCGGGGGCACCCAGCCCCAAGAGACCCAGTACTTC,CAGGTQPQETQYF
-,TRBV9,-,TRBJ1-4,TGTGCCAGCAGCGGAGGGTGGACTAATGAAAAACTGTTTTTT,CASSGGWTNEKLFF
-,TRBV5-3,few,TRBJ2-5,TGTGCCAGTGGAAGGACGGAGACCCAGTACTTC,CASGRTETQYF
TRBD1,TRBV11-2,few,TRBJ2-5,TGTGCCAGCAGCTCACAGGGGCCCCAAGAGACCCAGTACTTC,CASSSQGPQETQYF
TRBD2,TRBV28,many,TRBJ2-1,TGTGCCAGCAGGGCTAGCGGGAGGGGGGATGAGCAGTTCTTC,CASRASGRGDEQFF
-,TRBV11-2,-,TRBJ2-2,TGTGCCAGCAGCCTTCCGTTGGGGTCGGGCACCGGGGAGCTGTTTTTT,CASSLPLGSGTGELFF
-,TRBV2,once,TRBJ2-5,TGTGCCAGCACCCGAGGGCGACAAGAGACCCAGTACTTC,CASTRGRQETQYF
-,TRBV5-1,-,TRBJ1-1,TGCGCCAGCAGCTTGGTAAGGGGACCCACTGAAGCTTTCTTT,CASSLVRGPTEAFF
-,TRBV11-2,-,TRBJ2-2,TGTGCCAGCAGCAAGGGGTCCGACACCGGGGAGCTGTTTTTT,CASSKGSDTGELFF
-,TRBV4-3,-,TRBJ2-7,TGCGCCAGCAGCCAAGATCTTGGGGAGCAGTACTTC,CASSQDLGEQYF
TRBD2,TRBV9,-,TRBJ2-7,TGTGCCAGCAGCGTAGGCGCCTCGGCGGGAGACTACGAGCAGTACTTC,CASSVGASAGDYEQYF
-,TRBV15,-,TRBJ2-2,TGTGCCACCAGCAGAGGAGGGCAGGGGATGAACACCGGGGAGCTGTTTTTT,CATSRGGQGMNTGELFF
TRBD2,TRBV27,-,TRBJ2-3,TGTGCCAGCAGTCCCTTTCTAGCGGGAGGAACAGATACGCAGTATTTT,CASSPFLAGGTDTQYF
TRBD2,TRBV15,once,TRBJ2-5,TGTGCCACCAGCAGGGACGGACTAGCCGAAGAGACCCAGTACTTC,CATSRDGLAEETQYF
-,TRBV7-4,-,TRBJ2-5,TGTGCCAGCAGCTTTGGACCGCGGGAGACCCAGTACTTC,CASSFGPRETQYF
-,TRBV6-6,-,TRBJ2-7,TGTGCCAGCAGTTACTCCGGGAGATCGAACGAGCAGTACTTC,CASSYSGRSNEQYF
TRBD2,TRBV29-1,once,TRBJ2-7,TGCAGCGTGGGAGGGAGCGAGCAGTACTTC,CSVGGSEQYF
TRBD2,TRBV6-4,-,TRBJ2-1,TGTGCCAGCAGTGATAAAGCGGGGTCCGGCGATGAGCAGTTCTTC,CASSDKAGSGDEQFF
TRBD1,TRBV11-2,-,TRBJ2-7,TGTGCCAGCAGCTTAGAGGGGTCAGGGGGCCACGAGCAGTACTTC,CASSLEGSGGHEQYF
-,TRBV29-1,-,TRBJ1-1,TGCAGCGTTGTAGGAGGAGGGGGCACTGAAGCTTTCTTT,CSVVGGGGTEAFF
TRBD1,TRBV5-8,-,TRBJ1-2,TGTGCCAGCAGCCCGGGACAGAACGTCTATGGCTACACCTTC,CASSPGQNVYGYTF
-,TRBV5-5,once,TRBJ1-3,TGTGCCAGCAGCTTCGGGACCTCTGGAAACACCATATATTTT,CASSFGTSGNTIYF
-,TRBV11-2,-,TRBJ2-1,TGTGCCAGCAGCTTAGACAGGCGCCGAGGGGAGCAGTTCTTC,CASSLDRRRGEQFF
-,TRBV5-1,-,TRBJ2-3,TGCGCCAGCAGCTTAGAGACTAGAAGGTGGAACACAGATACGCAGTATTTT,CASSLETRRWNTDTQYF